The sequence of this TCR beta chain was determined in a study of T cells after yellow fever vaccination. As TCR cDNA was made by 5'RACE template switching, a universal primer site and UMIs were added. TCRdb analysed the 5' RACE reads with MiXCR anew, one entry per CDR3 protein. The table shows around 310,000 distinct CDR3 sequences, with approximately 3.9% occurring only once. Trimming took off 4 bases at V and 0 bases at J, with 10 bases between the two ends. Per germline, CDR1 SGHRS and CDR2 YFSETQ. There are 14 residues in the CDR3. The material was PBMCs, obtained on the day of the yellow fever booster vaccination. V usage is TRBV5-1 and J usage is TRBJ1-2, with D tentatively TRBD1 (5 bases). The source of this sequence is a man aged 18-30 years who received the YFV17D yellow fever vaccine. Here the CDR3 DNA reads TGCGCCAGCAGCGGGGACGGTACTAACTATGGCTACACCTTC. Residues: CASSGDGTNYGYTF. Full variable domain (remainder filled in from reference TRBV5-1 and TRBJ1-2): KAGVTQTPRYLIKTRGQQVTLSCSPISGHRSVSWYQQTPGQGLQFLFEYFSETQRNKGNFPGRFSGRQFSNSRSEMNVSTLELGDSALYLCASSGDGTNYGYTFGSGTRLTVV.